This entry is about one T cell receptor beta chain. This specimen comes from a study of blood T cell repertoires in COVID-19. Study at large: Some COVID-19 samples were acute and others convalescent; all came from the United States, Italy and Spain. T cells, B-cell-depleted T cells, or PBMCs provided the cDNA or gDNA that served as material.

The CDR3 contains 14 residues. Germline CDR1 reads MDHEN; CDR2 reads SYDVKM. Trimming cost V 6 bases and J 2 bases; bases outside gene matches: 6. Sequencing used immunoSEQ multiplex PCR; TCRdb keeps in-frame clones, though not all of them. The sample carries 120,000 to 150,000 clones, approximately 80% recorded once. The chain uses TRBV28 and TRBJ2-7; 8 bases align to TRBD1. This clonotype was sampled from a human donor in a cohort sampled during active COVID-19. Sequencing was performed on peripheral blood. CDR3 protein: CASRLGQAPYEQYF. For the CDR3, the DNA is TGTGCCAGCAGGTTGGGACAGGCGCCCTACGAGCAGTACTTC.